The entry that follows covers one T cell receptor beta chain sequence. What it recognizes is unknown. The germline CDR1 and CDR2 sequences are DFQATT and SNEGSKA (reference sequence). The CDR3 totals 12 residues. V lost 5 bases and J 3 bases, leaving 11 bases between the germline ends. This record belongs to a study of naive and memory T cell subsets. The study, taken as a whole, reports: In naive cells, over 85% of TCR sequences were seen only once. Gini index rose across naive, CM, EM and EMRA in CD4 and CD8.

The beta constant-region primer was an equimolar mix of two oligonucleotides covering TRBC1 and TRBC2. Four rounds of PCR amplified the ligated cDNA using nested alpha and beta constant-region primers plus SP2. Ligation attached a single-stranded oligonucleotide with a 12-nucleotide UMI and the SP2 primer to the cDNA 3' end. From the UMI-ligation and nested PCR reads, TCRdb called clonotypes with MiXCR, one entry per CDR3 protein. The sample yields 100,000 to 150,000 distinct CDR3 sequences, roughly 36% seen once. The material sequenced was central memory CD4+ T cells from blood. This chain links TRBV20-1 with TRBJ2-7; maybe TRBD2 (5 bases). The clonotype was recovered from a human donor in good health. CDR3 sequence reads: CSAGLSLYEQYF. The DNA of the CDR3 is TGCAGTGCTGGACTTAGTCTCTACGAGCAGTACTTC.